These 8 T cell receptor beta chains came from one sample sequenced in a study of CD8 T cells in Susac syndrome. When the RNA was reverse transcribed, random hexamers were used with an input of 0.5 to 1 ug. Each CDR3 protein gets one entry after TCRdb re-called the immunoSEQ multiplex PCR reads with MiXCR. The table shows just over 300,000 distinct CDR3 sequences, with 92% occurring only once. The sample consisted of CD4+ T cells from PBMCs. Source of these receptors: a human donor with multiple sclerosis.

The genes are TRBV4-2 and TRBJ2-1; D is unclear. Germline V lookup: CDR1 LGHNA, CDR2 YNFKEQ. Trimming shortened V by 0 bases and J by 5 bases, and 11 bases separated the two germline ends. The CDR3 has 15 residues. CDR3 DNA: TGTGCCAGCAGCCAAGAACCTGGGTCGGACAATGAGCAGTTCTTC. Translated, it gives CASSQEPGSDNEQFF.

This clonotype was counted only a few times. The chain combines TRBV5-1 with TRBJ2-5; TRBD1 matches at 7 bases. The CDR3 totals 14 residues. Trimming at V came to 0 bases and at J to 3 bases, leaving 2 bases not matched to a gene. Germline V gene sequence: CDR1 SGHRS, CDR2 YFSETQ. CDR3 amino acids: CASSLAGTEETQYF. As DNA, the CDR3 is TGCGCCAGCAGCTTGGCCGGGACAGAAGAGACCCAGTACTTC.

This chain links TRBV5-1 with TRBJ1-1; D is uncertain. Germline V CDR1 and CDR2: SGHRS, YFSETQ. The CDR3 totals 14 residues. Trimming removed 0 bases at V and 4 bases at J, with 10 bases between. The CDR3 DNA reads as TGCGCCAGCAGCTTGGTTACGGTTTCCACTGAAGCTTTCTTT. As protein: CASSLVTVSTEAFF.

This chain joins TRBV5-1 and TRBJ1-1; a weak D match, TRBD1 (5 bases). Germline V gene data show CDR1 as SGHRS and CDR2 as YFSETQ. The CDR3 contains 15 residues. Trimming took 0 bases from V and 2 from J, leaving 11 bases between them. CDR3 DNA: TGCGCCAGCAGCTTGGATCCGGGGGAAAACACTGAAGCTTTCTTT. Its translation: CASSLDPGENTEAFF. Supplemented by reference TRBV5-1 and TRBJ1-1, the full variable domain reads KAGVTQTPRYLIKTRGQQVTLSCSPISGHRSVSWYQQTPGQGLQFLFEYFSETQRNKGNFPGRFSGRQFSNSRSEMNVSTLELGDSALYLCASSLDPGENTEAFFGQGTRLTVV.

This clonotype has only one observation. The chain has TRBV10-3 and TRBJ2-7, with D possibly TRBD1 on 6 matching bases. The germline CDR1 and CDR2 sequences are ENHRY and SYGVKD. The CDR3 has 13 residues. The V end was cut by 8 bases, the J end by 6 bases, with 17 bases between. CDR3 sequence reads: CAISAQGKGEQYF. In DNA form, the CDR3 reads TGTGCCATCTCTGCACAGGGCAAAGGCGAGCAGTACTTC.

The chain employs TRBV29-1 and TRBJ1-2, with D possibly TRBD1 on 6 matching bases. Per the germline V gene, CDR1 is SQVTM and CDR2 is ANQGSEA. Trimming took off 3 bases at V and 10 bases at J, with 18 bases between the two ends. This CDR3 has 13 residues. The CDR3 nucleotides read TGCAGCGTTGATGGTCAGGGGATAGCTGTCTACACCTTC. It specifies CSVDGQGIAVYTF.

This clonotype appeared a few times. Here the CDR3 reads CAWRRPNRFSGNTIYF. The CDR3 region has the DNA TGTGCCTGGAGACGGCCGAACCGCTTCTCTGGAAACACCATATATTTT. This chain links TRBV30 with TRBJ1-3, with unresolved D. With 3 bases removed from V and 0 bases from J, the gap between germline ends came to 15 bases. The CDR3 loop spans 16 amino acids. Per germline, CDR1 GTSNPN and CDR2 SVGIG (reference sequence).

This clonotype was seen only a few times. V and J are TRBV12-3 or TRBV12-4 and TRBJ2-4; 9 bases fit TRBD1. The CDR3 spans 15 residues. With 5 bases clipped from V and 8 bases from J, the junction kept 10 bases outside the gene matches. CDR3 loop: CASSPSSQGADIQYF. The CDR3 DNA is TGTGCCAGCAGTCCCTCATCACAGGGGGCGGACATTCAGTACTTC.